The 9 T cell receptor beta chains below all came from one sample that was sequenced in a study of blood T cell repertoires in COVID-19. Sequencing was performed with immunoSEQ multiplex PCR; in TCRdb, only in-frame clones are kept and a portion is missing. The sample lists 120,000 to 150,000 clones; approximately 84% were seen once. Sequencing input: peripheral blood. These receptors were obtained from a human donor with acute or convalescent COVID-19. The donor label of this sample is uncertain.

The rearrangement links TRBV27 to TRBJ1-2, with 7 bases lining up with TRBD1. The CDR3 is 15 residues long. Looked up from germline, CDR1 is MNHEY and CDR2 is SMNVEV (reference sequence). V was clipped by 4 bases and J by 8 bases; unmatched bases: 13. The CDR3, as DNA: TGTGCCAGCAGTTACTCCGGGACAGTCGGCCGCGGCTACACCTTC. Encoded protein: CASSYSGTVGRGYTF.

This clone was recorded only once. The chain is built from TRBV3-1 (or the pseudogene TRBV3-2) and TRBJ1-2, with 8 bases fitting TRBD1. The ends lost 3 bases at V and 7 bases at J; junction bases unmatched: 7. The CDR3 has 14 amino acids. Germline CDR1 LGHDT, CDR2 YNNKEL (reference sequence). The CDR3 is CASSQDRVSIGYTF. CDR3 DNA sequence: TGTGCCAGCAGCCAGGACAGGGTATCTATTGGCTACACCTTC.

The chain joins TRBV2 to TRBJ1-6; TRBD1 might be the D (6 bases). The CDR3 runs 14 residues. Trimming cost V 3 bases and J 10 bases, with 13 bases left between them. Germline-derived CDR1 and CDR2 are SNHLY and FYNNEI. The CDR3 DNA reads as TGTGCCAGCAGTGATCACAGGGAGCCCTCACCCCTCCACTTT. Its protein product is CASSDHREPSPLHF.

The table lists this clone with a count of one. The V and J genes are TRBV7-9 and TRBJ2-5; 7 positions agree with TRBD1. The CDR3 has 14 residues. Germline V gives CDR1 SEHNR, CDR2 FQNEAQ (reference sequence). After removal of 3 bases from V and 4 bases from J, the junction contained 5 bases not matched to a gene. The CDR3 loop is CASSFIGGGETQYF. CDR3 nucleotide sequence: TGTGCCAGCAGCTTTATAGGGGGCGGAGAGACCCAGTACTTC.

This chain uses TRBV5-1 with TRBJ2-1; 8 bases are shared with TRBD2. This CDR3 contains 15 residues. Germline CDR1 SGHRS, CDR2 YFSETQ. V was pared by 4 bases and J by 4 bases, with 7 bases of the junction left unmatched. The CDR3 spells CASSPLREGYNEQFF. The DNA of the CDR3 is TGCGCCAGCAGCCCCCTCCGGGAGGGATACAATGAGCAGTTCTTC.

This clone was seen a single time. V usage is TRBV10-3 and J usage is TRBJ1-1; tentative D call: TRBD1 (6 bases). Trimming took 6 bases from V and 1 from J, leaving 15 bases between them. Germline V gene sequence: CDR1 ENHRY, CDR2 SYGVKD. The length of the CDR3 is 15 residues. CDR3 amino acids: CAISKMDSGNTEAFF. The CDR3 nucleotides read TGTGCCATCAGCAAAATGGACAGTGGGAACACTGAAGCTTTCTTT.

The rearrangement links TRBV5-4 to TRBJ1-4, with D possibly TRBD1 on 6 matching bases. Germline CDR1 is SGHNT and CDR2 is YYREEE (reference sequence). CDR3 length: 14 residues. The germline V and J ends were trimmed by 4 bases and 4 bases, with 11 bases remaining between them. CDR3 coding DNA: TGTGCCAGCAGCCGGGACACGGTTAATGAAAAACTGTTTTTT. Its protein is CASSRDTVNEKLFF.

The CDR3 sequence is CASSLDRNTGELFF. DNA of the CDR3: TGTGCCAGCAGCTTAGACAGAAACACCGGGGAGCTGTTTTTT. The rearrangement uses TRBV11-2 and TRBJ2-2; D not resolved. Germline V gene sequence: CDR1 SGHAT, CDR2 FQNNGV. V shed 0 bases and J shed 2 bases, with 4 bases lying between them. The CDR3 has 14 residues.

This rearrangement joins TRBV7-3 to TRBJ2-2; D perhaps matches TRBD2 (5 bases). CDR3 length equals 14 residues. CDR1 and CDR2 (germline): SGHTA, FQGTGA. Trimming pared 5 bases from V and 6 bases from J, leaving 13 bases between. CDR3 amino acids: CASSPQPGAGELFF. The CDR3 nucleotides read TGTGCCAGCAGCCCCCAGCCCGGGGCCGGGGAGCTGTTTTTT. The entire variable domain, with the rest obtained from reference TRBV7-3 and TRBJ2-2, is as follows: GAGVSQTPSNKVTEKGKYVELRCDPISGHTALYWYRQSLGQGPEFLIYFQGTGAADDSGLPNDRFFAVRPEGSVSTLKIQRTERGDSAVYLCASSPQPGAGELFFGEGSRLTVL.